This record covers a single T cell receptor (beta chain). These data originate in a study of Graves' ophthalmopathy and Graves' hyperthyroidism. The CDR3 is made up of 15 amino acids. Per the germline V gene, CDR1 is SGHTA and CDR2 is FQGNSA. V lost 3 bases and J lost 4; bases outside the gene matches: 8. As the template, RNA transcripts were used to amplify TCR beta CDR3 regions. After a first-round RT-PCR with HTBI primers, a second-round multiplex PCR was run. From the multiplex PCR reads, TCRdb called clonotypes with MiXCR, one entry per CDR3 protein. The sample holds 600,000 to 650,000 distinct CDR3 sequences, 20% to 25% seen once.

The V gene is TRBV7-2, the J gene TRBJ2-7, with 8 bases that match TRBD1. The sample was peripheral blood. The receptor comes from a young woman with stable Graves' hyperthyroidism. Some clones in this sample may be carry-over from other donors' samples. The CDR3 region has the DNA TGTGCCAGCAGCTTCGGACAGGGTGGGGGGTACGAGCAGTACTTC. Protein: CASSFGQGGGYEQYF.